A selection of T cell receptor beta chains follows, all from one sample in a study of CD4 T cells in relation to SARS-CoV-2 and coronaviruses. Antigen specificity for these receptors is unknown. Using immunoSEQ multiplex PCR, the repertoire was profiled, and TCRdb retains in-frame clones only, with some absent. The sample lists some 11,000 clones, over 65% seen once, with 15% to 20% in the top ten. The sample was CD4+ T cells from PBMCs, cultured in vitro. Source of these receptors: a human donor in good health. CDR3s include the opening cysteine and the closing phenylalanine or tryptophan. The order of the fields is CDR3 length, clone size, D gene, V gene, J gene, CDR3 protein, CDR3 DNA. A D gene is named only where the DNA matches it firmly. Size values are once, few and many counts, or a class for expanded clones, and some rows have none.

19	NA	NA	TRBV24-1	TRBJ2-1	CATSAYRVPSGDTYNEQFF	TGTGCCACCAGTGCCTACAGGGTCCCTAGCGGAGATACTTACAATGAGCAGTTCTTC
15	NA	TRBD2	TRBV10-1	TRBJ2-7	CASSGGGSPLDEQYF	TGCGCCAGCAGTGGCGGGGGGTCCCCCTTGGACGAGCAGTACTTC
13	once	TRBD2	TRBV10-3	TRBJ2-1	CAISEGLVNEQFF	TGTGCCATCAGTGAGGGACTAGTTAATGAGCAGTTCTTC
15	NA	NA	TRBV3-1/TRBV3-2	TRBJ2-2	CASSPLLGTTGELFF	TGTGCCAGCAGCCCGCTTCTAGGGACCACCGGGGAGCTGTTTTTT
13	NA	NA	TRBV4-1	TRBJ2-3	CASHRPGEDTQYF	TGCGCCAGCCATCGTCCGGGGGAAGATACGCAGTATTTT
17	NA	TRBD2	TRBV18	TRBJ2-3	CASSPSWGSGGAGTQYF	TGTGCCAGCTCACCGTCTTGGGGGAGCGGGGGGGCCGGTACGCAGTATTTT
17	NA	NA	TRBV2	TRBJ1-4	CASRPGQYRFTNEKLFF	TGTGCCAGCAGGCCCGGCCAATACAGGTTCACTAATGAAAAACTGTTTTTT
12	NA	NA	TRBV7-9	TRBJ1-1	CASSNMNTEAFF	TGTGCCAGCAGCAACATGAACACTGAAGCTTTCTTT
16	once	NA	TRBV5-6	TRBJ1-5	CASSDTRTAFNQPQHF	TGTGCCAGCAGCGACACCCGAACAGCCTTTAATCAGCCCCAGCATTTT
15	NA	NA	TRBV11-2	TRBJ1-2	CASSLAGLWLDGYTF	TGTGCCAGCAGCCTAGCCGGGCTATGGCTTGATGGCTACACCTTC
14	NA	NA	TRBV4-1	TRBJ1-1	CASSPTGSFTEAFF	TGCGCCAGCAGCCCTACAGGGAGTTTTACTGAAGCTTTCTTT
13	NA	NA	TRBV19	TRBJ2-7	CASRGTVSYEQYF	TGTGCCAGTAGGGGGACCGTTTCCTACGAGCAGTACTTC
14	NA	TRBD2	TRBV3-1/TRBV3-2	TRBJ2-7	CASSLAGVIYEQYF	TGTGCCAGCAGCTTAGCGGGGGTGATCTACGAGCAGTACTTC
17	NA	TRBD1	TRBV30	TRBJ2-3	CAWSAIGTGGVTDTQYF	TGTGCCTGGAGTGCGATCGGGACAGGGGGTGTCACAGATACGCAGTATTTT
13	NA	NA	TRBV6-5	TRBJ1-6	CASKVQTNSPLHF	TGTGCCAGCAAGGTGCAGACAAATTCACCCCTCCACTTT
13	NA	NA	TRBV7-8	TRBJ1-1	CASSLGLGTEAFF	TGTGCCAGCAGCTTAGGCCTAGGCACTGAAGCTTTCTTT
19	NA	NA	TRBV5-1	TRBJ2-6	CASSPYSVNQNSGANVLTF	TGCGCCAGCAGCCCTTATTCCGTTAATCAAAACTCTGGGGCCAACGTCCTGACTTTC
15	NA	TRBD1	TRBV12-5	TRBJ1-2	CASGLNRQGNTDYTF	TGTGCTAGTGGTTTGAACCGACAGGGCAACACAGACTACACCTTC
14	NA	NA	TRBV6-5	TRBJ2-5	CASSYARPSETQYF	TGTGCCAGCAGTTACGCCCGCCCGTCGGAGACCCAGTACTTC
14	NA	TRBD1	TRBV30	TRBJ1-1	CAWRTGGRHTEAFF	TGTGCCTGGAGGACAGGGGGCCGTCACACTGAAGCTTTCTTT
13	NA	NA	TRBV6-5	TRBJ2-7	CASTGARGYEQYF	TGTGCCAGCACTGGGGCGAGGGGGTACGAGCAGTACTTC
14	NA	TRBD1	TRBV27	TRBJ1-4	CASRSGGAREKLFF	TGTGCCAGCAGATCAGGGGGCGCAAGGGAAAAACTGTTTTTT
15	NA	TRBD1	TRBV30	TRBJ2-3	CAWNPDRVSTDTQYF	TGTGCCTGGAATCCCGACAGGGTATCAACAGATACGCAGTATTTT
15	NA	TRBD2	TRBV24-1	TRBJ2-3	CATSDSGTTQDTQYF	TGTGCCACCAGTGACTCCGGGACTACCCAGGATACGCAGTATTTT
12	NA	NA	TRBV19	TRBJ1-5	CASSIAYQPQHF	TGTGCCAGTAGTATAGCGTATCAGCCCCAGCATTTT
21	NA	TRBD2	TRBV24-1	TRBJ2-1	CASCLVRTDVLGIGRGGEQFF	TGTGCCAGCTGCCTAGTGAGGACAGATGTGCTGGGAATAGGCCGGGGGGGTGAGCAGTTCTTC